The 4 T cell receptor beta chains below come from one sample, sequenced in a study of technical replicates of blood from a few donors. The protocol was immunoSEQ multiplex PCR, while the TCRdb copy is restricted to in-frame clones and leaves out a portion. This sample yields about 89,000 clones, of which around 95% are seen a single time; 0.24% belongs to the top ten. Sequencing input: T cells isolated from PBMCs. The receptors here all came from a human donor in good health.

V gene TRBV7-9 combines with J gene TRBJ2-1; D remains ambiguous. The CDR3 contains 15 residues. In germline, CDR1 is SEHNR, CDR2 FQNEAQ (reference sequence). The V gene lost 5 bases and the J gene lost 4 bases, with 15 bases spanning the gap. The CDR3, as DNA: TGTGCCAGCAGCCCCGTAGAGCGAATGTACAATGAGCAGTTCTTC. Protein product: CASSPVERMYNEQFF.

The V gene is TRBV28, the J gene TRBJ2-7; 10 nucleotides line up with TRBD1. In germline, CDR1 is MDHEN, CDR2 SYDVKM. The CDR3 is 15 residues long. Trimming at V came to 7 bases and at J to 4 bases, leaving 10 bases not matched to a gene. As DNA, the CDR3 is TGTGCCAGCACCGTGATCGGGACAGGGGTTTACGAGCAGTACTTC. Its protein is CASTVIGTGVYEQYF.

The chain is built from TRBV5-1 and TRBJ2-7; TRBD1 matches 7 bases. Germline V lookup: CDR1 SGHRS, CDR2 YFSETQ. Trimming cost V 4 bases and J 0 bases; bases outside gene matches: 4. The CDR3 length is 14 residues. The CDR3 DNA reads TGCGCCAGCAGCCTAGCAGGGGGCTCCTACGAGCAGTACTTC. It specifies CASSLAGGSYEQYF.

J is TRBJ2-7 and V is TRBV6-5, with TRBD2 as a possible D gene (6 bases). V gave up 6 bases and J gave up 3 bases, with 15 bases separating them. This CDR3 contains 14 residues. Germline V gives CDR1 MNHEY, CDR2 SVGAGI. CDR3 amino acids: CASSRLGGFYEQYF. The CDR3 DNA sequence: TGTGCCAGCAGCCGGCTCGGGGGTTTCTACGAGCAGTACTTC.